The 16 T cell receptor beta chains listed next were all sequenced from one sample in a study of blood T cell repertoires in COVID-19. Using immunoSEQ multiplex PCR, the repertoire was profiled, and TCRdb retains in-frame clones only, with some absent. The data contain some 290,000 clones, nearly 90% of them singletons. Sequenced sample: peripheral blood. These receptors were collected from a woman between 40 and 50 years old with COVID-19, enrolled during active disease.

This sequence joins TRBV18 and TRBJ1-1; 7 nucleotides align to TRBD1. Germline-derived CDR1 and CDR2 are KGHSH and LQKENI. V was pared by 1 base and J by 7 bases, with 3 bases of the junction left unmatched. This CDR3 is built from 13 residues. The CDR3 nucleotides are TGTGCCAGCTCACCACGGGGACAGTTTGAAGCTTTCTTT. Translated, it gives CASSPRGQFEAFF.

V is TRBV23-1 and J is TRBJ1-1; D ambiguous. TRBV23-1 is an ORF for which the function is uncertain. The CDR3 loop spans 13 amino acids. Trimming pared 0 bases from V and 7 bases from J, leaving 9 bases between. The CDR3 loop is CASSQSPRFEAFF. CDR3 DNA sequence: TGCGCCAGCAGTCAATCGCCACGGTTTGAAGCTTTCTTT.

This chain joins TRBV27 and TRBJ1-6, with D uncertain. CDR3 length: 12 residues. Trimming took off 7 bases at V and 7 bases at J, with 8 bases between the two ends. The germline V gene has CDR1 MNHEY and CDR2 SMNVEV (reference sequence). Written as DNA, the CDR3 is TGTGCCAGCACTTCGGGGAATTCACCCCTCCACTTT. Translation: CASTSGNSPLHF.

The J gene is TRBJ1-1, the V gene TRBV2, with D hard to call. Germline assignment: CDR1 SNHLY and CDR2 FYNNEI. V lost 0 bases to trimming and J lost 1 base, with 9 bases between them. This CDR3 spans 15 amino acids. The CDR3 loop reads CASSEAGGKNTEAFF. The CDR3 region has the DNA TGTGCCAGCAGTGAAGCAGGAGGGAAGAACACTGAAGCTTTCTTT.

This rearrangement joins TRBV6-5 to TRBJ1-1; maybe TRBD1 (5 bases). Germline V CDR1 and CDR2: MNHEY, SVGAGI. V was shortened by 0 bases and J by 11 bases, with 10 bases between the two germline ends. The CDR3 totals 12 residues. The CDR3 reads CASSYSAGGAFF. The CDR3 DNA is TGTGCCAGCAGTTACTCGGCGGGGGGGGCTTTCTTT.

V is TRBV2 and J is TRBJ1-2; tentatively, D is TRBD1 (6 bases). The V gene's germline CDR1 is SNHLY and CDR2 FYNNEI. The CDR3 extends over 14 amino acids. Between the trimmed V and J ends, which lost 5 bases and 3 bases, there was a span of 13 bases. The CDR3 DNA follows: TGTGCCAGCAGTCGACAGGTTACGGACTATGGCTACACCTTC. It translates to CASSRQVTDYGYTF. Supplemented by reference TRBV2 and TRBJ1-2, the full variable domain reads EPEVTQTPSHQVTQMGQEVILRCVPISNHLYFYWYRQILGQKVEFLVSFYNNEISEKSEIFDDQFSVERPDGSNFTLKIRSTKLEDSAMYFCASSRQVTDYGYTFGSGTRLTVV.

The V call is TRBV28, the J call TRBJ2-2, with D unresolved. V was clipped by 7 bases and J by 6 bases, with 15 bases between them. Germline CDR1 is MDHEN and CDR2 is SYDVKM. The CDR3 covers 14 residues. The CDR3 sequence: CASTPGSVAGELFF. Here the CDR3 DNA reads TGTGCCAGCACCCCAGGTTCGGTAGCCGGGGAGCTGTTTTTT.

The rearrangement joins TRBV7-2 to TRBJ1-5; 11 bases line up with TRBD1. Germline V lookup: CDR1 SGHTA, CDR2 FQGNSA. CDR3 length: 15 residues. Trimming cost V 5 bases and J 4 bases; bases outside gene matches: 4. The CDR3 coding sequence is TGTGCCAGCAGCCCCGGGACAGGGGGGAATCAGCCCCAGCATTTT. This encodes CASSPGTGGNQPQHF.

V is TRBV19 and J is TRBJ1-2; D is possibly TRBD1 (5 bases). Germline assignment: CDR1 LNHDA and CDR2 SQIVND (reference sequence). V was trimmed by 7 bases and J by 3 bases, leaving 15 bases between them. CDR3 size: 14 residues. The CDR3 reads CASKWLGGDYGYTF. Here the CDR3 DNA reads TGTGCCAGTAAATGGCTGGGAGGGGACTATGGCTACACCTTC. Full variable domain (rest looked up from reference TRBV19 and TRBJ1-2): DGGITQSPKYLFRKEGQNVTLSCEQNLNHDAMYWYRQDPGQGLRLIYYSQIVNDFQKGDIAEGYSVSREKKESFPLTVTSAQKNPTAFYLCASKWLGGDYGYTFGSGTRLTVV.

This clone was recorded only once. V is TRBV24-1 and J is TRBJ2-1; 10 bases line up with TRBD2. This CDR3 is 16 amino acids long. Germline V gene data show CDR1 as KGHDR and CDR2 as SFDVKD. V was pared by 2 bases and J by 6 bases, with 6 bases of the junction left unmatched. DNA for the CDR3: TGTGCCACCAGTGATTCTAGCGGGAGAATAGGCAATGAGCAGTTCTTC. This gives the protein CATSDSSGRIGNEQFF.

The V call is TRBV27, the J call TRBJ1-2, with unresolved D. Germline assignment: CDR1 MNHEY and CDR2 SMNVEV (reference sequence). The CDR3 is 14 residues long. Trimming pared 2 bases from V and 7 bases from J, leaving 14 bases between. CDR3 nucleotides: TGTGCCAGCAGTTTAGTAGGACCGGCGGGTGGCTACACCTTC. Translating it yields CASSLVGPAGGYTF.

The CDR3 is CASSPGGIEREQYF. CDR3 sequence (DNA): TGTGCCAGCAGCCCGGGGGGGATTGAAAGGGAGCAGTACTTC. The chain combines TRBV7-2 with TRBJ2-7, with 8 bases lining up with TRBD2. With V trimmed by 5 bases and J by 7 bases, 10 bases remained unmatched. The CDR3 is made up of 14 amino acids. Germline V gives CDR1 SGHTA, CDR2 FQGNSA.

The chain recombines TRBV18 with TRBJ1-1; D call uncertain. V gave up 3 bases and J gave up 5 bases, with 10 bases separating them. Germline CDR1 reads KGHSH; CDR2 reads LQKENI. This CDR3 region has 13 residues. CDR3 DNA sequence: TGTGCCAGCTCACCCCCCCCTTTGACTGAAGCTTTCTTT. It translates to CASSPPPLTEAFF.

The chain combines TRBV19 with TRBJ2-2; D unclear. The V end lost 1 base, the J end lost 4 bases, and 4 bases lay between the germline ends. This CDR3 contains 13 residues. Germline loops: CDR1 LNHDA, CDR2 SQIVND (reference sequence). The DNA of the CDR3 is TGTGCCAGTAGTATAGTGGCCACCGGGGAGCTGTTTTTT. This codes for CASSIVATGELFF. Drawing the rest from reference TRBV19 and TRBJ2-2, the complete variable domain is DGGITQSPKYLFRKEGQNVTLSCEQNLNHDAMYWYRQDPGQGLRLIYYSQIVNDFQKGDIAEGYSVSREKKESFPLTVTSAQKNPTAFYLCASSIVATGELFFGEGSRLTVL.

Comment on this clone: At one boundary the junction diverges from the germline segment, which might be a read error. The gene calls are TRBV7-7 and TRBJ2-1; 11 nucleotides align to TRBD2. CDR1 and CDR2 (germline): SSHAT, FNYEAQ (reference sequence). The CDR3 has 19 amino acids. The CDR3 sequence: CASSPTPLTSGTEYNEQFF. CDR3 coding DNA: TGTGCTAGCAGCCCAACCCCCTTGACTAGCGGGACGGAATACAATGAGCAGTTCTTC.

This rearrangement joins TRBV28 to TRBJ2-1; 9 bases agree with TRBD1. The V gene's germline CDR1 is MDHEN and CDR2 SYDVKM. This CDR3 is 14 amino acids long. With 2 bases clipped from V and 14 bases from J, the junction kept 10 bases outside the gene matches. The CDR3 reads CASSLIPDRGIEFF. In nucleotides, the CDR3 is TGTGCCAGCAGTTTAATACCGGACAGGGGTATAGAGTTCTTC.